Shown below are 32 T cell receptor beta chains from a single sample sequenced in a study of technical replicates of blood from several donors. TCRdb's copy holds only in-frame clones and misses some; the assay was immunoSEQ multiplex PCR. The sample has over 50,000 clones; approximately 84% are singletons. The sequencing sample was made of PBMCs. The origin of the receptors is a human donor in good health. Some clones in this sample may be carry-over from other donors' samples.

This clone came up once. The chain links TRBV5-1 to TRBJ2-1, with 7 positions matching TRBD1. Germline values: CDR1 SGHRS, CDR2 YFSETQ. CDR3 size: 15 residues. Trimming removed 3 bases from V and 4 bases from J; junction bases left unmatched: 7. CDR3 nucleotides: TGCGCCAGCAGCTCGAACAGGGGTGGATACAATGAGCAGTTCTTC. This translates into CASSSNRGGYNEQFF.

The chain is built from TRBV5-1 and TRBJ1-4; 7 nucleotides align to TRBD1. Trimming cost V 0 bases and J 10 bases; bases outside gene matches: 12. The germline V gene encodes CDR1 SGHRS and CDR2 YFSETQ. The CDR3 covers 16 residues. The CDR3 region is CASSLAGGQPSGKLFF. The CDR3 DNA is TGCGCCAGCAGCTTGGCCGGGGGACAGCCAAGTGGAAAACTGTTTTTT.

The chain couples TRBV7-2 to TRBJ1-2; 9 bases match TRBD1. The CDR3 is 15 amino acids. Germline V gives CDR1 SGHTA, CDR2 FQGNSA. Unmatched junction bases numbered 8, after V lost 3 bases and J lost 6 bases. CDR3 bases: TGTGCCAGCAGCTTTCGGGACAGGGCCTCTGATGGCTACACCTTC. Translating gives CASSFRDRASDGYTF.

This sequence joins TRBV10-3 and TRBJ2-3; the D gene is possibly TRBD2 (6 bases). With 9 bases removed from V and 0 bases from J, the gap between germline ends came to 13 bases. The CDR3 has 14 amino acids. Per germline, CDR1 ENHRY and CDR2 SYGVKD. CDR3 amino acids: CAISSGVSTDTQYF. CDR3 in DNA: TGTGCCATTAGCTCGGGGGTTAGCACAGATACGCAGTATTTT.

The chain joins TRBV7-3 to TRBJ2-5, with D maybe TRBD2 (6 bases). V lost 5 bases and J lost 5, with 12 bases in between. Per the germline V gene, CDR1 is SGHTA and CDR2 is FQGTGA. The CDR3 contains 13 residues. The CDR3: CASSRGLGETQYF. The CDR3 DNA is TGTGCCAGCAGCCGGGGACTTGGGGAGACCCAGTACTTC.

The chain links TRBV10-3 to TRBJ2-1, with a tentative D call TRBD1 (6 bases). The ends were cut back, 0 bases at V and 3 bases at J, with 9 bases in the middle. This CDR3 contains 15 residues. CDR1 and CDR2 from the germline V gene are ENHRY and SYGVKD. The CDR3 nucleotides are TGTGCCATCAGTGAGTCGGGGGCCATCTACAATGAGCAGTTCTTC. It is translated as CAISESGAIYNEQFF.

This rearrangement joins TRBV7-9 to TRBJ1-4, with D hard to call. This CDR3 spans 13 amino acids. Germline CDR1 reads SEHNR; CDR2 reads FQNEAQ (reference sequence). The germline V and J ends were trimmed by 7 bases and 5 bases, with 11 bases remaining between them. CDR3 in DNA: TGTGCCAGCACGCACCGGGAGAATGAAAAACTGTTTTTT. This translates into CASTHRENEKLFF.

This clone was detected once. This rearrangement joins TRBV10-3 to TRBJ2-7, with 10 bases identical to TRBD1. Germline CDR1 is ENHRY and CDR2 is SYGVKD. The CDR3 is 14 amino acids. V shed 5 bases and J 0 bases; nucleotides not matched to a gene: 1. CDR3 in DNA: TGTGCCATCAGTTGGGACAGGGGCTCCTACGAGCAGTACTTC. This codes for CAISWDRGSYEQYF.

This clone has a single count. V usage is TRBV9 and J usage is TRBJ2-3; the match to TRBD2 covers 9 bases. V gave up 7 bases and J gave up 4 bases; unmatched junction bases: 10. The CDR3 runs 15 residues. CDR1 and CDR2 from the germline V gene are SGDLS and YYNGEE. The CDR3 DNA sequence: TGTGCCAGCGAGGAAGGAGCGGGAGGTCCAGATACGCAGTATTTT. Translation: CASEEGAGGPDTQYF.

This CDR3 reads CASSLTTGPNTEAFF. The DNA for the CDR3 is TGCGCCAGCAGCCTTACGACAGGGCCGAACACTGAAGCTTTCTTT. The genes are TRBV4-1 and TRBJ1-1, with 7 bases matching TRBD1. Germline values: CDR1 MGHRA, CDR2 YSYEKL. V lost 4 bases to trimming and J lost 1 base; unmatched junction nucleotides: 6. The CDR3 totals 15 residues.

The chain is built from TRBV19 and TRBJ2-7; D gene uncertain. The CDR3 runs to 13 residues. Germline assignment: CDR1 LNHDA and CDR2 SQIVND (reference sequence). V was pared by 4 bases and J by 2 bases, with 9 bases between. CDR3 amino acids: CASSRASPYEQYF. CDR3 in DNA: TGTGCCAGTAGTAGGGCCAGCCCCTACGAGCAGTACTTC.

The chain employs TRBV29-1 and TRBJ2-6; no definite D call. V lost 3 bases to trimming and J lost 0 bases, with 6 bases between them. Germline lookup yields CDR1 SQVTM and CDR2 ANQGSEA. This CDR3 region has 14 residues. This chain's CDR3 is CSVDPSSGANVLTF. The CDR3, as DNA: TGCAGCGTTGACCCCAGCTCTGGGGCCAACGTCCTGACTTTC.

V is TRBV7-3 and J is TRBJ1-2; 11 bases are a match to TRBD1. After removal of 0 bases from V and 13 bases from J, the junction contained 4 bases not matched to a gene. In germline, CDR1 is SGHTA, CDR2 FQGTGA. The CDR3 runs to 13 residues. In DNA form, the CDR3 reads TGTGCCAGCAGCTTAACCGGACAGGGGGCCCCCACCTTC. Amino acid sequence: CASSLTGQGAPTF.

V usage is TRBV7-2 and J usage is TRBJ1-5; D not resolved. V lost 3 bases and J lost 6, with 12 bases in between. CDR1 is SGHTA and CDR2 is FQGNSA in the germline V gene. This CDR3 has 14 residues. As DNA, the CDR3 is TGTGCCAGCAGCTTGGACTCCAATGGTCAGCCCCAGCATTTT. This sequence encodes CASSLDSNGQPQHF. The full variable domain, completed using reference TRBV7-2 and TRBJ1-5, is GAGVSQSPSNKVTEKGKDVELRCDPISGHTALYWYRQSLGQGLEFLIYFQGNSAPDKSGLPSDRFSAERTGGSVSTLTIQRTQQEDSAVYLCASSLDSNGQPQHFGDGTRLSIL.

This CDR3 is CASSDKDRWYTGELFF. The CDR3 DNA follows: TGTGCCAGCAGTGATAAAGACAGGTGGTATACCGGGGAGCTGTTTTTT. This chain links TRBV6-1 with TRBJ2-2; tentative D call: TRBD1 (6 bases). This CDR3 is built from 16 residues. The V end was cut by 3 bases, the J end by 5 bases, with 16 bases between. CDR1 is MNHNS, CDR2 SASEGT, per germline.

This chain joins TRBV28 and TRBJ2-6, with a possible D match to TRBD2 (5 bases). The V gene lost 7 bases and the J gene lost 1 base, with 8 bases spanning the gap. The CDR3 totals 14 residues. From germline, CDR1 is MDHEN and CDR2 SYDVKM. The CDR3 protein is CASIGGSGANVLTF. In DNA, the CDR3 is TGTGCCAGCATTGGAGGTTCTGGGGCCAACGTCCTGACTTTC.

This clone was observed a single time. V usage is TRBV5-1 and J usage is TRBJ1-4; 12 bases fit TRBD1. The germline V gene has CDR1 SGHRS and CDR2 YFSETQ. The CDR3 covers 17 residues. V gave up 5 bases and J gave up 4 bases; unmatched junction bases: 9. The CDR3 reads CASSPGTGGTVNEKLFF. In DNA, the CDR3 is TGCGCCAGCAGTCCCGGGACAGGGGGCACGGTTAATGAAAAACTGTTTTTT.

The chain employs TRBV6-1 and TRBJ2-5; 8 bases match TRBD1. The CDR3 sequence is 14 residues long. J lost 5 bases, V lost 6 bases, and 8 bases had no gene match. Germline lookup yields CDR1 MNHNS and CDR2 SASEGT. CDR3 loop: CASRSRQGAETQYF. CDR3 nucleotides: TGTGCCAGCAGATCTCGGCAGGGGGCCGAGACCCAGTACTTC.

This chain links TRBV6-5 with TRBJ1-5, with 7 positions matching TRBD1. There are 14 residues in the CDR3. CDR1 and CDR2 from the germline V gene are MNHEY and SVGAGI. J lost 4 bases, V lost 6 bases, and 6 bases had no gene match. CDR3 coding DNA: TGTGCCAGCAGGACCGGGACAGCTAATCAGCCCCAGCATTTT. Its protein is CASRTGTANQPQHF.

The chain recombines TRBV9 with TRBJ2-1, with D possibly being TRBD1 (7 bases). V was pared by 0 bases and J by 6 bases, with 13 bases between. Germline V gene lookup returns CDR1 SGDLS and CDR2 YYNGEE. The CDR3 length is 15 residues. The CDR3: CASSVEPGGINEQFF. In DNA, the CDR3 is TGTGCCAGCAGCGTAGAGCCAGGGGGGATCAATGAGCAGTTCTTC.

In DNA, the CDR3 is TGCGCCAGCAGCTTGGCCGGAGGGGATCGATCACCCCTCCACTTT. Translating gives CASSLAGGDRSPLHF. The chain couples TRBV5-1 to TRBJ1-6, with D maybe TRBD1 (5 bases). The CDR3 spans 15 residues. The V gene's germline CDR1 is SGHRS and CDR2 YFSETQ. The V end was cut by 0 bases, the J end by 10 bases, with 14 bases between.

The CDR3 DNA reads TGTGCCAGCAGCTTATACGGGAGCAACAATGAGCAGTTCTTC. Its translation: CASSLYGSNNEQFF. This rearrangement joins TRBV7-3 to TRBJ2-1, with D perhaps TRBD2 (6 bases). Germline V gene lookup returns CDR1 SGHTA and CDR2 FQGTGA. The V and J ends lost 2 bases and 5 bases respectively, with 10 bases between them. This CDR3 is built from 14 residues.

The genes are TRBV6-5 and TRBJ2-2; D remains ambiguous. The CDR3 length is 14 residues. V was clipped by 3 bases and J by 7 bases, with 12 bases between them. The germline gives CDR1 MNHEY, CDR2 SVGAGI. The CDR3, as DNA: TGTGCCAGCAGTTATCTACTTGGTCGCGGGGAGCTGTTTTTT. Amino acid sequence: CASSYLLGRGELFF.

The rearrangement links TRBV6-6 to TRBJ2-1; D is perhaps TRBD2 (5 bases). Germline CDR1 and CDR2: MNHNY and SVGAGI (reference sequence). CDR3 size: 15 residues. With 4 bases removed from V and 5 bases from J, the gap between germline ends came to 15 bases. CDR3 sequence (DNA): TGTGCCAGCAGTTTAGGACTGGTCGGGGACAATGAGCAGTTCTTC. Its translation: CASSLGLVGDNEQFF.

V is TRBV2 and J is TRBJ1-5, with D unresolved. The CDR3 covers 14 residues. Germline values: CDR1 SNHLY, CDR2 FYNNEI. The germline V and J ends were trimmed by 4 bases and 4 bases, with 11 bases remaining between them. The CDR3 loop is CASSATAINQPQHF. In nucleotides, the CDR3 is TGTGCCAGCAGTGCAACAGCTATTAATCAGCCCCAGCATTTT.

The gene calls are TRBV5-6 and TRBJ2-5; 8 nucleotides match TRBD1. The CDR3 length is 15 residues. J lost 5 bases, V lost 0 bases, and 6 bases had no gene match. From germline, CDR1 is SGHDT and CDR2 YYEEEE. The CDR3 DNA is TGTGCCAGCAGCTTGGGGACAGGGATCGGGGAGACCCAGTACTTC. The encoded protein is CASSLGTGIGETQYF.

V is TRBV15 and J is TRBJ2-5, with D perhaps matching TRBD1 (5 bases). The germline V gene has CDR1 LNHNV and CDR2 YYDKDF (reference sequence). Trimming removed 0 bases at V and 3 bases at J, with 8 bases between. The CDR3 runs to 14 residues. The chain's CDR3 is CATSRDLTEETQYF. CDR3 DNA: TGTGCCACCAGCAGAGATCTGACAGAAGAGACCCAGTACTTC.

This clone is a singleton in its sample. The chain links TRBV4-3 to TRBJ2-1; D gene uncertain. The CDR3 is 13 amino acids. Germline V gives CDR1 LGHNA, CDR2 YSLEER. Trimming shortened V by 0 bases and J by 4 bases, and 4 bases separated the two germline ends. CDR3 region: CASSQDSYNEQFF. Written as DNA, the CDR3 is TGCGCCAGCAGCCAAGACTCGTACAATGAGCAGTTCTTC.

This clone was detected only once. The chain uses TRBV7-2 and TRBJ2-1, with a possible D match to TRBD1 (5 bases). V shed 1 base and J shed 0 bases, with 10 bases lying between them. The CDR3 spans 16 residues. Germline assignment: CDR1 SGHTA and CDR2 FQGNSA. As DNA, the CDR3 is TGTGCCAGCAGCTTAGAGCAAGGGGCCTCCTACAATGAGCAGTTCTTC. It codes for CASSLEQGASYNEQFF. The full variable domain, with the rest looked up from reference TRBV7-2 and TRBJ2-1, is GAGVSQSPSNKVTEKGKDVELRCDPISGHTALYWYRQSLGQGLEFLIYFQGNSAPDKSGLPSDRFSAERTGGSVSTLTIQRTQQEDSAVYLCASSLEQGASYNEQFFGPGTRLTVL.

This sequence joins TRBV9 and TRBJ2-7, with a weak D call TRBD1 (5 bases). Trimming removed 3 bases from V and 2 bases from J, with 15 bases in between. The V gene's germline CDR1 is SGDLS and CDR2 YYNGEE. CDR3 length: 15 amino acids. CDR3 bases: TGTGCCAGCAGCGCAGTGTCAGGGCCCACCTACGAGCAGTACTTC. Translation: CASSAVSGPTYEQYF.

The chain combines TRBV5-1 with TRBJ2-5; 13 bases align to TRBD2. The CDR3 loop spans 16 amino acids. CDR1 is SGHRS, CDR2 YFSETQ, per germline. With 4 bases clipped from V and 4 bases from J, the junction kept 7 bases outside the gene matches. The CDR3 nucleotides are TGCGCCAGCAGCAGAGGACTAGCGGGAGCAGCAGAGACCCAGTACTTC. Protein sequence: CASSRGLAGAAETQYF.

The V gene is TRBV19, the J gene TRBJ1-2; D not resolved. V shed 6 bases and J shed 4 bases, with 15 bases lying between them. CDR3 length: 14 amino acids. The germline V gene has CDR1 LNHDA and CDR2 SQIVND (reference sequence). CDR3 coding DNA: TGTGCCAGTAGCTTTAGCCATCTCAGCTATGGCTACACCTTC. This translates into CASSFSHLSYGYTF.